Listed here are 25 T cell receptor beta chains from one sample, sequenced in a study of T-cell reconstitution after alpha-beta-depleted transplantation in children. TCRbeta library preparation incorporated unique molecular identifiers. TCRdb passed the PCR reads through MiXCR, listing each CDR3 protein once. The sample lists about 640,000 distinct CDR3 sequences; 16% were seen once. The sequenced sample was PBMCs from the stem cell graft donor, obtained from the stem cell graft. These receptors all stem from a human donor who donated a stem cell graft to a child with acute myeloid leukemia.

The chain recombines TRBV5-1 with TRBJ2-7, with 12 nucleotides matching TRBD1. The junction had 17 bases not matched to a gene; V was cut back by 1 base and J by 0 bases. Germline assignment: CDR1 SGHRS and CDR2 YFSETQ. This CDR3 region has 21 residues. CDR3 protein: CASSLRSTGTGGPSSSYEQYF. Here the CDR3 DNA reads TGCGCCAGCAGCTTGCGGTCAACCGGGACAGGGGGCCCTAGTAGCTCCTACGAGCAGTACTTC.

The CDR3 region has the DNA TGTGCCAGCACCCTTGAGGGCAAGCCCCAGCATTTT. This translates into CASTLEGKPQHF. The J gene is TRBJ1-5, the V gene TRBV12-3 or TRBV12-4; no clear D. The V and J ends lost 7 bases and 8 bases respectively, with 12 bases between them. This CDR3 region has 12 residues.

This clonotype appeared a few times. This rearrangement joins TRBV5-1 to TRBJ2-3; 7 bases align to TRBD1. Per germline, CDR1 SGHRS and CDR2 YFSETQ. The junction had 9 bases not matched to a gene; V was cut back by 2 bases and J by 3 bases. This CDR3 has 16 residues. The CDR3 DNA reads TGCGCCAGCAGCTTCCGGGACAGCTACGGGACAGATACGCAGTATTTT. This codes for CASSFRDSYGTDTQYF.

This clonotype was picked up a small number of times. V is TRBV19 and J is TRBJ1-1; TRBD1 matches at 9 bases. V lost 4 bases, J lost 7 bases, and 7 bases stayed unmatched. This CDR3 is built from 14 residues. Germline V gives CDR1 LNHDA, CDR2 SQIVND (reference sequence). The CDR3 coding sequence is TGTGCCAGTAGTAAACAGGGGGCGCAAAGTGAAGCTTTCTTT. Translated, it gives CASSKQGAQSEAFF.

This clonotype was seen more than once but under ten times. This chain joins TRBV5-8 and TRBJ1-5; D not resolved. Germline loops: CDR1 SGHTS, CDR2 YDEGEE. V was clipped by 0 bases and J by 8 bases, with 3 bases between them. This CDR3 is built from 11 residues. CDR3 loop: CASSLEEPQHF. The CDR3 DNA sequence: TGTGCCAGCAGCTTGGAGGAGCCCCAGCATTTT.

The chain uses TRBV5-4 and TRBJ2-3; D is unclear. CDR1 and CDR2 (germline): SGHNT, YYREEE (reference sequence). This CDR3 has 14 residues. The V gene lost 9 bases and the J gene lost 0 bases, with 14 bases spanning the gap. The DNA of the CDR3 is TGTGCCACCCGTTCTACCATCAGCACAGATACGCAGTATTTT. It yields the protein CATRSTISTDTQYF.

The CDR3 DNA follows: TGCGCCAGCAGCTTGTCCCCGGGACAGAGGGTTGAGCAGTTCTTC. Translated, it gives CASSLSPGQRVEQFF. V gene TRBV5-1 combines with J gene TRBJ2-1; TRBD1 matches at 7 bases. The CDR3 runs 15 residues. Trimming cost V 1 base and J 9 bases; bases outside gene matches: 10. The V gene's germline CDR1 is SGHRS and CDR2 YFSETQ.

Comments on this clonotype: The junction differs from germline at one of its ends, possibly a read error. The chain joins TRBV20-1 to TRBJ1-3; weak D call: TRBD1 (5 bases). The CDR3 is made up of 16 amino acids. Germline values: CDR1 DFQATT, CDR2 SNEGSKA (reference sequence). As DNA, the CDR3 is TGCAGGGCTAAACGAACAGGCCGACAATTGCCGTTCACCATATATTTT. It specifies CRAKRTGRQLPFTIYF.

The gene calls are TRBV7-6 and TRBJ2-1; TRBD2 aligns across 10 bases. After removal of 1 base from V and 8 bases from J, the junction contained 17 bases not matched to a gene. There are 19 residues in the CDR3. Germline V gene sequence: CDR1 SGHVS, CDR2 FNYEAQ. CDR3 sequence: CASSLDAEQAGGLWDEQFF. The CDR3 nucleotides are TGTGCCAGCAGCTTAGACGCCGAGCAAGCGGGGGGGCTATGGGATGAGCAGTTCTTC. Variable domain in full (rest from reference TRBV7-6 and TRBJ2-1): GAGVSQSPRYKVTKRGQDVALRCDPISGHVSLYWYRQALGQGPEFLTYFNYEAQQDKSGLPNDRFSAERPEGSISTLTIQRTEQRDSAMYRCASSLDAEQAGGLWDEQFFGPGTRLTVL.

This clonotype appeared many times. CDR3 residues: CATSEHDREGGYTF. CDR3 coding DNA: TGTGCCACCAGTGAACACGACAGGGAGGGTGGCTACACCTTC. The chain is built from TRBV24-1 and TRBJ1-2, with 7 positions matching TRBD1. This CDR3 spans 14 amino acids. Germline CDR1 reads KGHDR; CDR2 reads SFDVKD. Unmatched junction bases numbered 8, after V lost 4 bases and J lost 7 bases.

This clonotype was detected ten times or more. The chain uses TRBV7-9 and TRBJ2-1, with D possibly being TRBD2 (5 bases). This CDR3 has 13 amino acids. Germline V gene sequence: CDR1 SEHNR, CDR2 FQNEAQ (reference sequence). V dropped 7 bases and J dropped 8 bases, with 15 bases sitting between them. CDR3 residues: CASTPLGGHEQFF. The CDR3 region has the DNA TGTGCCAGCACCCCCCTCGGCGGGCATGAGCAGTTCTTC.

This chain links TRBV6-6 with TRBJ2-3; maybe TRBD2 (5 bases). V was pared by 8 bases and J by 1 base, with 10 bases between. The length of the CDR3 is 13 residues. CDR1 and CDR2 from the germline V gene are MNHNY and SVGAGI (reference sequence). CDR3 loop: CASGAGGTDTQYF. In DNA form, the CDR3 reads TGTGCCAGCGGTGCCGGGGGCACAGATACGCAGTATTTT.

The V and J genes are TRBV7-9 and TRBJ1-1; TRBD1 matches 7 bases. The CDR3 is made up of 13 amino acids. J lost 7 bases, V lost 6 bases, and 8 bases had no gene match. Per germline, CDR1 SEHNR and CDR2 FQNEAQ (reference sequence). The CDR3, as DNA: TGTGCCAGCAGGGGGACAGCTGGGGGTGAAGCTTTCTTT. Residues: CASRGTAGGEAFF.

The chain employs TRBV10-3 and TRBJ2-5; tentatively, D is TRBD2 (7 bases). V was cut by 8 bases and J by 4 bases, with 14 bases left in between. The CDR3 runs 13 residues. CDR1 is ENHRY and CDR2 is SYGVKD in the germline V gene. CDR3 protein: CAIGGGQGETQYF. CDR3 coding DNA: TGTGCCATCGGGGGGGGCCAGGGAGAGACCCAGTACTTC.

Regarding this clonotype: One junction end disagrees with the germline gene, perhaps due to a read error. CDR3 sequence reads: CSATQGRYNDQFF. CDR3 DNA: TGCAGTGCCACCCAAGGACGCTACAATGACCAGTTCTTC. This chain uses TRBV20-1 with TRBJ2-1; D ambiguous. Germline lookup yields CDR1 DFQATT and CDR2 SNEGSKA (reference sequence). The CDR3 is 13 amino acids.

This clonotype has a count of ten or more. The chain couples TRBV20-1 to TRBJ1-5; possibly TRBD1 for D (5 bases). Trimming removed 2 bases from V and 5 bases from J, with 22 bases in between. This CDR3 is built from 17 residues. Germline assignment: CDR1 DFQATT and CDR2 SNEGSKA (reference sequence). CDR3 sequence reads: CSARLRGTGGRDQPQHF. Written as DNA, the CDR3 is TGCAGTGCTAGACTCCGAGGTACAGGCGGGAGGGATCAGCCCCAGCATTTT.

The chain combines TRBV24-1 with TRBJ2-3, with no clear D. The V gene's germline CDR1 is KGHDR and CDR2 SFDVKD. The CDR3 totals 14 residues. V was cut by 9 bases and J by 2 bases, with 14 bases left in between. The CDR3 sequence is CATSAGPNTDTQYF. The CDR3, as DNA: TGTGCCACCTCGGCTGGACCGAACACAGATACGCAGTATTTT.

This clonotype was recorded many times. This chain connects TRBV29-1 to TRBJ2-3, with no clear D. Per germline, CDR1 SQVTM and CDR2 ANQGSEA. The CDR3 totals 14 residues. The V end was cut by 8 bases, the J end by 1 base, with 16 bases between. The CDR3 nucleotides read TGCAGCACAAAGGGCTCCTACGGCACAGATACGCAGTATTTT. Protein: CSTKGSYGTDTQYF.

In this sample, this clonotype turned up many times. The V and J genes are TRBV20-1 and TRBJ1-5; D may be TRBD1 (5 bases). The CDR3 contains 13 residues. Germline V lookup: CDR1 DFQATT, CDR2 SNEGSKA (reference sequence). Between the trimmed V and J ends, which lost 5 bases and 4 bases, there was a span of 12 bases. CDR3 residues: CSAEGTGNQPQHF. The CDR3 DNA reads as TGCAGTGCTGAGGGAACAGGAAATCAGCCCCAGCATTTT.

This clonotype was recorded many times. The chain combines TRBV15 with TRBJ1-2; possible D gene TRBD1, 5 bases. Per germline, CDR1 LNHNV and CDR2 YYDKDF (reference sequence). Trimming left V 0 bases short and J 4 bases short, with 12 bases between. This CDR3 is built from 15 residues. The CDR3 DNA follows: TGTGCCACCAGCAGAGATCGGGGCATGGCCTATGGCTACACCTTC. Amino acids: CATSRDRGMAYGYTF.

This clonotype was counted ten times or more. The gene calls are TRBV25-1 and TRBJ2-7, with TRBD1 matching over 8 bases. CDR3 size: 17 residues. Germline V lookup: CDR1 MGHDK, CDR2 SYGVNS. J gave up 2 bases and V 1 base, and 10 bases lay outside the gene matches. CDR3: CASSESRTGSRTYEQYF. In nucleotides, the CDR3 is TGTGCCAGCAGTGAATCCCGGACAGGGAGCCGTACCTACGAGCAGTACTTC.

This clonotype was seen ten or more times. The chain recombines TRBV6-1 with TRBJ2-7; 7 bases are shared with TRBD1. Looked up from germline, CDR1 is MNHNS and CDR2 is SASEGT. The CDR3 spans 15 residues. V was pared by 3 bases and J by 5 bases, with 10 bases of the junction left unmatched. DNA of the CDR3: TGTGCCAGCAGTGACCGGGACAGCGAAGAAGACGAGCAGTACGTC. Translated, it gives CASSDRDSEEDEQYV.

Ten or more counts support this clonotype. The chain employs TRBV20-1 and TRBJ2-1; D is perhaps TRBD2 (6 bases). Per the germline V gene, CDR1 is DFQATT and CDR2 is SNEGSKA (reference sequence). This CDR3 region has 14 residues. The V end was cut by 5 bases, the J end by 9 bases, with 20 bases between. The CDR3 DNA follows: TGCAGTGCTCGTAGGGGACTGGCAATGGGTGAGCAGTTCTTC. Its protein is CSARRGLAMGEQFF.

This clonotype has ten or more counts. The chain combines TRBV20-1 with TRBJ2-5; D is possibly TRBD2 (5 bases). The CDR3 totals 15 residues. The germline V and J ends were trimmed by 0 bases and 0 bases, with 11 bases remaining between them. Germline V lookup: CDR1 DFQATT, CDR2 SNEGSKA (reference sequence). The DNA of the CDR3 is TGCAGTGCTAGAGATCGGAGGCTGTACCAAGAGACCCAGTACTTC. It specifies CSARDRRLYQETQYF.

CDR3 coding DNA: TGTGCCAGCAGCCCCGCTTCGTGGTCGGCTTCTGCAACTAATGAAAAACTGTTTTTT. It translates to CASSPASWSASATNEKLFF. V usage is TRBV9 and J usage is TRBJ1-4; D is ambiguous. Germline V gene data show CDR1 as SGDLS and CDR2 as YYNGEE. This CDR3 has 19 residues. V lost 4 bases and J 0 bases, leaving 22 bases between the germline ends.